This TCR beta chain came from a study of identical twins. This CDR3 has 13 amino acids. V was pared by 1 base and J by 7 bases, with 8 bases between. Germline V gene data show CDR1 as SGHKS and CDR2 as YYEKEE (reference sequence). This clonotype was counted at least ten times. MiXCR, applied by TCRdb to the 5' RACE reads, yields one record per CDR3 protein. This sample has fewer than 900,000 distinct CDR3 sequences, with about 18% found just once. These same data were also listed under a study on T cells expressing NK-cell markers.

The material sequenced was PBMCs. The J gene is TRBJ2-2, the V gene TRBV5-5, with D hard to call. The sequence was obtained from a woman under 30 in good health. For the CDR3, the DNA is TGTGCCAGCAGCTTGACCTCTCTCGGGGAGCTGTTTTTT. Translated: CASSLTSLGELFF.